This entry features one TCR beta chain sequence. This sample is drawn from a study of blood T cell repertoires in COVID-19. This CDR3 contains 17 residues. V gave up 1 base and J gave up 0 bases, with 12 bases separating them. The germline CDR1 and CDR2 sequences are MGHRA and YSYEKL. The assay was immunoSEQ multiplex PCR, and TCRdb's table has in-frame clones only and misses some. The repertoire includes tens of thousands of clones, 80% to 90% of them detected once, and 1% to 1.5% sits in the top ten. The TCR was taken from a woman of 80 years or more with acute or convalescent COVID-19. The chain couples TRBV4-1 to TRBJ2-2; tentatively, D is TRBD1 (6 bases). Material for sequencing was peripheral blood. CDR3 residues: CASSQGSDSANTGELFF. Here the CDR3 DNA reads TGCGCCAGCAGCCAAGGGTCGGACAGCGCGAACACCGGGGAGCTGTTTTTT.